This TCR beta chain was recorded in a study of blood T cell repertoires in COVID-19. On the study more broadly: Collection of acute and convalescent COVID-19 samples took place in the United States, Italy and Spain.

Germline V gene data show CDR1 as LNHNV and CDR2 as YYDKDF (reference sequence). The trim removed 5 bases at V and 8 bases at J, leaving 21 bases unmatched. The CDR3 is 19 amino acids. In the original analysis: Reference gene primer amplification gave estimated nucleated cell counts. Method: immunoSEQ multiplex PCR; TCRdb's copy keeps in-frame clones and lacks some. V, J and clone size are taken as reported in that table, and D and trimming were inferred from the DNA itself. The table includes approximately 24,000 clones, approximately 81% detected once. The sequence was obtained from a human donor in a cohort sampled during active COVID-19. The V and J genes are TRBV15 and TRBJ2-1, with 10 positions matching TRBD2. Sequenced input: peripheral blood. This chain's CDR3 is CATSDGGLAGAAKEDEQFF. CDR3 nucleotide sequence: TGTGCCACCAGCGACGGGGGCCTAGCGGGAGCAGCGAAGGAGGATGAGCAGTTCTTC. The whole variable domain, filled in from reference TRBV15 and TRBJ2-1, reads DAMVIQNPRYQVTQFGKPVTLSCSQTLNHNVMYWYQQKSSQAPKLLFHYYDKDFNNEADTPDNFQSRRPNTSFCFLDIRSPGLGDTAMYLCATSDGGLAGAAKEDEQFFGPGTRLTVL.